The 5 T cell receptor beta chains in this list originate from one sample, sequenced in a study of shared clonotypes between healthy human individuals. Only in-frame clones appear in the TCRdb table, and some are missing; sequencing was by immunoSEQ multiplex PCR. The repertoire holds some 2.3 million clones, with approximately 93% as singletons. The sequenced sample was naive CD4+ T cells from PBMCs. Documented subset: CD45RA+ positively selected. The receptor set was obtained from a man in his late teens or twenties in good health. Some clones in this sample may be carry-over from other donors' samples.

J is TRBJ1-2 and V is TRBV6-1; 7 bases are shared with TRBD1. V trimming: 7 bases; J trimming: 3 bases; junction bases outside the gene matches: 5. The germline V gene has CDR1 MNHNS and CDR2 SASEGT. CDR3 length equals 13 residues. The CDR3 bases are TGTGCCAGCACACCCGGGACAGACTATGGCTACACCTTC. Residues: CASTPGTDYGYTF.

The rearrangement joins TRBV19 to TRBJ2-1; the D gene is possibly TRBD1 (6 bases). V was clipped by 5 bases and J by 4 bases, with 15 bases between them. Per the germline V gene, CDR1 is LNHDA and CDR2 is SQIVND (reference sequence). CDR3 length: 15 amino acids. As DNA, the CDR3 is TGTGCCAGTAGTGCCCCGGCTAGGGGGTACAATGAGCAGTTCTTC. Translating it yields CASSAPARGYNEQFF.

The J gene is TRBJ2-1, the V gene TRBV27; unclear D gene. Germline V gives CDR1 MNHEY, CDR2 SMNVEV (reference sequence). The CDR3 covers 16 residues. Between the trimmed V and J ends, which lost 6 bases and 0 bases, there was a span of 15 bases. This CDR3 is CASRAYGLSSYNEQFF. The CDR3 DNA follows: TGTGCCAGCAGGGCCTACGGCCTGAGCTCCTACAATGAGCAGTTCTTC.

The gene calls are TRBV28 and TRBJ1-5; TRBD1 agrees at 8 bases. CDR1 is MDHEN, CDR2 SYDVKM, per germline. The trim removed 6 bases at V and 4 bases at J, leaving 5 bases unmatched. The CDR3 has 14 amino acids. The CDR3 is CASRSGQENQPQHF. The CDR3 nucleotides are TGTGCCAGCAGGTCGGGACAGGAGAATCAGCCCCAGCATTTT.

V usage is TRBV6-6 and J usage is TRBJ2-7; tentatively, D is TRBD1 or TRBD2 (5 bases each). Germline V CDR1 and CDR2: MNHNY, SVGAGI (reference sequence). V dropped 2 bases and J dropped 3 bases, with 17 bases sitting between them. The CDR3 is made up of 16 amino acids. CDR3: CASSYQLGTANYEQYF. CDR3 DNA: TGTGCCAGCAGTTACCAACTTGGGACGGCTAACTACGAGCAGTACTTC.